This TCR beta chain is drawn from a study of response to subunit inactivated influenza vaccine. This clonotype was seen many times. One entry per CDR3 protein, called by TCRdb with MiXCR from the RT-PCR reads. The data show about 170,000 distinct CDR3 sequences, approximately 12% seen once. CDR1 is SGHVS, CDR2 FQNEAQ, per germline. Losses at the gene ends were 5 bases for V and 7 bases for J; bases not matched to a gene: 10. CDR3 length: 14 amino acids. These data are also associated with another study on T cells expressing NK-cell markers. From that second work: cDNA encoding TCR beta was synthesized via 5'RACE template switching incorporating UMIs. The authors derived TCR beta repertoires from sorted CD3+CD56+NKG2C+, CD3+CD56+NKG2C- and CD3+CD56-NKG2C+ T cells.

The sequence derives from a man in his fifties who received an inactivated influenza vaccine. The gene calls are TRBV7-8 and TRBJ2-7, with TRBD1 matching over 8 bases. The sample in question was CD8+ T cells sorted from PBMCs, obtained 11 to 12 days after vaccination. This CDR3 reads CASSEWTGTGEQYF. For the CDR3, the DNA is TGTGCCAGCAGCGAGTGGACAGGGACGGGAGAGCAGTACTTC.